Listed below are T cell receptor beta chains from one sample, sequenced in a study of neurological immune-mediated disorders. TCRdb reanalysed the 5' RACE reads using MiXCR and keeps one entry per CDR3 protein. The sample consists of roughly 57,000 distinct CDR3 sequences, 24% of them appearing once. The sequenced sample was PBMCs. These receptors came from a man in his sixties with HTLV-1-associated myelopathy (HAM/TSP). CDR3s include the opening cysteine and the closing phenylalanine or tryptophan. Fields, in order: V gene, J gene, D gene, clone size, CDR3 DNA, CDR3 protein. D genes are given only for firm matches. Rows give clone size only sometimes, using once, few, many, or a class for an expanded clone.

TRBV6-5,TRBJ2-1,TRBD2,many,TGTGCCAGCAGATCCTCCGGGACTAGCGGGACCCATGAGCAGTTCTTC,CASRSSGTSGTHEQFF
TRBV4-2,TRBJ2-7,TRBD2,once,TGTGCCAGCAGCCAAAGTATAGCGGGAGACGACGAGCAGTACTTC,CASSQSIAGDDEQYF
TRBV10-2,TRBJ2-3,NA,many,TGCGCCAGCAGTGAGTCAAACCCAGATACGCAGTATTTT,CASSESNPDTQYF
TRBV3-1,TRBJ2-4,NA,many,TGTGCCAGCAGCCAACCCGGGACCAAAAACATTCAGTACTTC,CASSQPGTKNIQYF
TRBV9,TRBJ1-2,TRBD1,NA,TGTGCCAGCAGCGTAGAAGGCAGGGGGATAGGCACCTTC,CASSVEGRGIGTF
TRBV15,TRBJ2-3,NA,NA,TGTGCCACCAGCAGAGATCGGGGAGATACGCAGTATTTT,CATSRDRGDTQYF
TRBV27,TRBJ1-2,TRBD1,few,TGTGCCAGCAGCTACCAGGGGGCTAGTGGCTACACCTTC,CASSYQGASGYTF
TRBV27,TRBJ2-1,NA,NA,TGTGCCAGCAGGGAGGTCTGGGGCGGGCGGAAGTACAATGAGCAGTTCTTC,CASREVWGGRKYNEQFF
TRBV7-9,TRBJ2-3,TRBD2,NA,TGTGCCAGCAGCTCACCGGGACTAGCGGTTCTCACAGATACGCAGTATTTT,CASSSPGLAVLTDTQYF
TRBV29-1,TRBJ2-7,TRBD1,NA,TGCAGCGGTATAGGACAGGGCTACGAGCAGTACTTC,CSGIGQGYEQYF
TRBV5-1,TRBJ2-3,TRBD2,many,TGCGCCAGCAGGCAAGCGGGAGTAAGCACAGATACGCAGTATTTT,CASRQAGVSTDTQYF
TRBV4-1,TRBJ2-7,TRBD2,many,TGCGCCAGCAGCCACCCCGGGGGGACCTACGAGCAGTACTTC,CASSHPGGTYEQYF
TRBV5-1,TRBJ2-5,NA,many,TGCGCCAGCAGCTTGGACACTAGCTATCCAGAGACCCAGTACTTC,CASSLDTSYPETQYF
TRBV24-1,TRBJ2-3,NA,many,TGTGCCACCAGTGATCCCGACCCTCGGGGACCAGATACGCAGTATTTT,CATSDPDPRGPDTQYF
TRBV5-1,TRBJ2-7,NA,many,TGCGCCAGCAGCTTGGGACCAGCGGTGGGAAGAGAGCAGTACTTC,CASSLGPAVGREQYF
TRBV5-1,TRBJ1-1,NA,many,TGCGCCAGCAGACGAACGGTGAACACTGAAGCTTTCTTT,CASRRTVNTEAFF
TRBV12-3/TRBV12-4,TRBJ2-1,NA,NA,TGTGCCAGCAGTTTAGTCAGTGAGCAGTTCTTC,CASSLVSEQFF
TRBV7-2,TRBJ1-1,NA,many,TGTGCCAGCAGCTTAGAAGGGTTCGGCACTGAAGCTTTCTTT,CASSLEGFGTEAFF
TRBV12-3/TRBV12-4,TRBJ2-2,TRBD2,few,TGTGCCAGCAGTTACCCGGGACTAGCGGTGAACACCGGGGAGCTGTTTTTT,CASSYPGLAVNTGELFF
TRBV5-1,TRBJ2-2,NA,many,TGCGCCAGCAGCGCGGCGGGGAACACCGGGGAGCTGTTTTTT,CASSAAGNTGELFF
TRBV7-3,TRBJ2-1,TRBD2,many,TGTGCCAGCAGCTTAGGACTTGGCGGGAGAACCGATGAGCAGTTCTTC,CASSLGLGGRTDEQFF
TRBV29-1,TRBJ1-2,NA,NA,TGCAGTGTTGAAGGCAACCGTGGCTATGGCTACACCTTC,CSVEGNRGYGYTF
TRBV25-1,TRBJ1-1,NA,many,TGTGCCAGCAGTGAATGGAGGGATTCCACTGAAGCTTTCTTT,CASSEWRDSTEAFF
TRBV4-1,TRBJ1-2,TRBD1,NA,TGTGCCAGCAGCTCCGGGACAGTATATGGCTACACCTTC,CASSSGTVYGYTF
TRBV27,TRBJ1-5,TRBD1,many,TGTGCCAGCAGTCACGGACAGGGAGGTTATCAGCCCCAGCATTTT,CASSHGQGGYQPQHF
TRBV12-3/TRBV12-4,TRBJ1-3,NA,many,TGTGCCAGCAGCGTCCGGGCCTTTGGAAACACCATATATTTT,CASSVRAFGNTIYF